One and the same sample provided the 26 T cell receptor beta chains below, sequenced in a study of blood T cell repertoires in COVID-19. Assay used: immunoSEQ multiplex PCR; TCRdb lists only in-frame clones, some missing. The sample lists almost 200,000 clones, approximately 86% occurring once. The sequenced sample was peripheral blood. The source of these receptors is a man aged 60-69 years with COVID-19, enrolled during active disease.

V is TRBV5-1 and J is TRBJ2-1; no firm D call. CDR3 length equals 12 residues. Germline V gene data show CDR1 as SGHRS and CDR2 as YFSETQ. Trimming shortened V by 2 bases and J by 4 bases, and 4 bases separated the two germline ends. The CDR3 spells CASSFNYNEQFF. The CDR3 nucleotides are TGCGCCAGCAGCTTTAATTACAATGAGCAGTTCTTC.

The rearrangement uses TRBV7-2 and TRBJ2-2, with TRBD1 matching over 11 bases. The length of the CDR3 is 15 residues. Germline V lookup: CDR1 SGHTA, CDR2 FQGNSA. V trimming: 6 bases; J trimming: 6 bases; junction bases outside the gene matches: 6. The CDR3 DNA reads TGTGCCAGCAGGGCGGGACAGGGGGGTCCCGGGGAGCTGTTTTTT. It encodes CASRAGQGGPGELFF.

This clone was found once. The J gene is TRBJ1-1, the V gene TRBV29-1, with D unclear. Germline CDR1 is SQVTM and CDR2 is ANQGSEA. V gave up 3 bases and J gave up 0 bases, with 8 bases separating them. The CDR3 consists of 13 residues. DNA of the CDR3: TGCAGCGTTGATAACAGACTGAACACTGAAGCTTTCTTT. Translated: CSVDNRLNTEAFF.

The genes are TRBV18 and TRBJ2-6, with D maybe TRBD2 (5 bases). The CDR3 extends over 16 amino acids. V lost 5 bases and J lost 1, with 12 bases in between. CDR1 is KGHSH and CDR2 is LQKENI in the germline V gene. DNA of the CDR3: TGTGCCAGCTCATTCTTCGGGGAATCTGGGGCCAACGTCCTGACTTTC. Protein sequence: CASSFFGESGANVLTF.

A single count supports this clone. The V and J genes are TRBV5-4 and TRBJ2-2; D might be TRBD1 (6 bases). Germline V lookup: CDR1 SGHNT, CDR2 YYREEE (reference sequence). This CDR3 comprises 15 residues. With 4 bases removed from V and 5 bases from J, the gap between germline ends came to 15 bases. Here the CDR3 reads CASSPGTPGTGELFF. CDR3 in DNA: TGTGCCAGCAGCCCAGGGACACCCGGGACCGGGGAGCTGTTTTTT.

This chain uses TRBV27 with TRBJ1-2; a possible D gene is TRBD1 (6 bases). Germline loops: CDR1 MNHEY, CDR2 SMNVEV (reference sequence). V gave up 4 bases and J gave up 4 bases, with 13 bases separating them. This CDR3 spans 14 amino acids. In DNA form, the CDR3 reads TGTGCCAGCAGTTCTGCGGGGGCCGGCTATGGCTACACCTTC. Translating it yields CASSSAGAGYGYTF.

Only one count was recorded for this clone. The chain recombines TRBV20-1 with TRBJ2-5; 10 bases fit TRBD2. Trimming took 3 bases from V and 5 from J; bases not matched to a gene: 9. This CDR3 region has 15 residues. Germline V gene sequence: CDR1 DFQATT, CDR2 SNEGSKA (reference sequence). The CDR3 loop reads CSASTSGALWETQYF. The CDR3 DNA is TGCAGTGCTAGTACTAGCGGGGCCCTCTGGGAGACCCAGTACTTC.

The chain employs TRBV5-1 and TRBJ1-2; 8 nucleotides line up with TRBD1. V lost 4 bases and J lost 2; bases outside the gene matches: 4. Germline CDR1 SGHRS, CDR2 YFSETQ. This CDR3 has 14 residues. As DNA, the CDR3 is TGCGCCAGCAGCGTGGACAGGGCCAACTATGGCTACACCTTC. Translated, it gives CASSVDRANYGYTF.

This chain connects TRBV11-2 to TRBJ2-7; D ambiguous. Looked up from germline, CDR1 is SGHAT and CDR2 is FQNNGV. Trimming cost V 5 bases and J 6 bases, with 11 bases left between them. The CDR3 sequence is 12 residues long. This CDR3 reads CASSPISSEQYF. The CDR3 region has the DNA TGTGCCAGCAGCCCAATTTCATCCGAGCAGTACTTC.

This rearrangement joins TRBV30 to TRBJ1-1; D is possibly TRBD1 (6 bases). The CDR3 extends over 17 amino acids. V lost 1 base to trimming and J lost 0 bases, with 18 bases between them. Germline-derived CDR1 and CDR2 are GTSNPN and SVGIG (reference sequence). CDR3 loop: CAWSGSGVLLMNTEAFF. The CDR3 bases are TGTGCCTGGAGTGGGTCAGGGGTCCTGTTGATGAACACTGAAGCTTTCTTT.

The chain is built from TRBV7-2 and TRBJ1-2; D may be TRBD1 (6 bases). The V and J ends lost 0 bases and 4 bases respectively, with 15 bases between them. This CDR3 has 16 residues. Germline V CDR1 and CDR2: SGHTA, FQGNSA. CDR3 in amino acids: CASSLASGAPGYGYTF. The CDR3 DNA reads TGTGCCAGCAGCTTAGCCTCAGGGGCGCCCGGCTATGGCTACACCTTC.

CDR3 loop: CASSSYSGFTYNEQFF. CDR3 in DNA: TGTGCCAGTAGTTCTTACTCAGGATTTACCTACAATGAGCAGTTCTTC. V and J are TRBV19 and TRBJ2-1; D is undetermined. V lost 5 bases and J 2 bases, leaving 16 bases between the germline ends. Germline loops: CDR1 LNHDA, CDR2 SQIVND (reference sequence). The CDR3 length is 16 residues.

This chain joins TRBV28 and TRBJ1-4; D is perhaps TRBD1 (5 bases). Per germline, CDR1 MDHEN and CDR2 SYDVKM. With 5 bases removed from V and 0 bases from J, the gap between germline ends came to 13 bases. The CDR3 is made up of 16 amino acids. Here the CDR3 DNA reads TGTGCCAGCAGTACCTTGGGGCAGTCAACTAATGAAAAACTGTTTTTT. This sequence encodes CASSTLGQSTNEKLFF.

The V and J genes are TRBV12-3 or TRBV12-4 and TRBJ2-7; the D is unclear. This CDR3 is built from 12 residues. V was pared by 3 bases and J by 3 bases, with 6 bases between. The CDR3 here is CASSFTRYEQYF. The CDR3 nucleotides are TGTGCCAGCAGTTTTACACGCTACGAGCAGTACTTC.

The chain joins TRBV7-2 to TRBJ1-3, with D possibly matching TRBD1 (6 bases). CDR1 and CDR2 (germline): SGHTA, FQGNSA. CDR3 size: 16 residues. Trimming took off 6 bases at V and 0 bases at J, with 15 bases between the two ends. Written as DNA, the CDR3 is TGTGCCAGCAGATCCAAAGGGGGTTTCTCTGGAAACACCATATATTTT. Translation: CASRSKGGFSGNTIYF.

V gene TRBV9 combines with J gene TRBJ1-3, with D unclear. The germline V gene encodes CDR1 SGDLS and CDR2 YYNGEE. The V end was cut by 1 base, the J end by 8 bases, with 16 bases between. The CDR3 sequence is 15 residues long. CDR3 DNA: TGTGCCAGCAGCGTACAAAGTAAGGGAGGAGACACCATATATTTT. Its translation: CASSVQSKGGDTIYF.

This clone has only one observation. The chain has TRBV9 and TRBJ1-5; no firm D call. V was cut by 0 bases and J by 5 bases, with 9 bases left in between. Germline loops: CDR1 SGDLS, CDR2 YYNGEE. The CDR3 loop spans 14 amino acids. CDR3 amino acids: CASSVAGSDQPQHF. In nucleotides, the CDR3 is TGTGCCAGCAGCGTAGCCGGGAGCGATCAGCCCCAGCATTTT.

The chain carries TRBV7-6 and TRBJ1-1; D perhaps matches TRBD1 (6 bases). Germline CDR1 and CDR2: SGHVS and FNYEAQ. V was pared by 1 base and J by 4 bases, with 13 bases between. The CDR3 covers 15 residues. Written as DNA, the CDR3 is TGTGCCAGCAGCTTAGGCGGGAGGGGGAGCACTGAAGCTTTCTTT. Translating it yields CASSLGGRGSTEAFF. Looking up the rest from reference TRBV7-6 and TRBJ1-1 gives the full variable domain: GAGVSQSPRYKVTKRGQDVALRCDPISGHVSLYWYRQALGQGPEFLTYFNYEAQQDKSGLPNDRFSAERPEGSISTLTIQRTEQRDSAMYRCASSLGGRGSTEAFFGQGTRLTVV.

This chain links TRBV9 with TRBJ2-3, with D maybe TRBD1 (5 bases). With 2 bases removed from V and 2 bases from J, the gap between germline ends came to 12 bases. Per germline, CDR1 SGDLS and CDR2 YYNGEE. The CDR3 length is 15 residues. CDR3 amino acids: CASSVGRASTDTQYF. In DNA, the CDR3 is TGTGCCAGCAGCGTTGGCAGGGCGTCCACAGATACGCAGTATTTT.

The chain joins TRBV30 to TRBJ1-4, with D possibly being TRBD1 (5 bases). The CDR3 is 14 residues long. The V and J ends lost 7 bases and 2 bases respectively, with 14 bases between them. Germline V CDR1 and CDR2: GTSNPN, SVGIG (reference sequence). CDR3 amino acids: CASRRGSTNEKLFF. CDR3 sequence (DNA): TGTGCCTCCCGGAGGGGTTCGACTAATGAAAAACTGTTTTTT.

Written as DNA, the CDR3 is TGCGCCAGCAGCTTAGACAGGGCCGAGGGAGCTTTCTTT. As protein: CASSLDRAEGAFF. The rearrangement uses TRBV4-3 and TRBJ1-1, with 7 bases identical to TRBD1. The CDR3 loop spans 13 amino acids. V was clipped by 5 bases and J by 10 bases; unmatched bases: 10. From germline, CDR1 is LGHNA and CDR2 YSLEER.

The rearrangement joins TRBV15 to TRBJ2-7; 8 bases agree with TRBD1. The CDR3 loop spans 16 amino acids. Trimming took 1 base from V and 0 from J; bases not matched to a gene: 5. From germline, CDR1 is LNHNV and CDR2 YYDKDF (reference sequence). CDR3 nucleotides: TGTGCCACCAGCAGAGGTCCGGGGACAGGCTCCTACGAGCAGTACTTC. It specifies CATSRGPGTGSYEQYF. The entire variable domain, with the rest obtained from reference TRBV15 and TRBJ2-7, is as follows: DAMVIQNPRYQVTQFGKPVTLSCSQTLNHNVMYWYQQKSSQAPKLLFHYYDKDFNNEADTPDNFQSRRPNTSFCFLDIRSPGLGDTAMYLCATSRGPGTGSYEQYFGPGTRLTVT.

The genes are TRBV19 and TRBJ1-5; D call uncertain. Trimming took 6 bases from V and 2 from J, leaving 11 bases between them. The germline V gene has CDR1 LNHDA and CDR2 SQIVND (reference sequence). The CDR3 sequence is 14 residues long. The CDR3 loop is CASRGSGGNQPQHF. The CDR3 bases are TGTGCCAGTAGGGGGAGTGGTGGCAATCAGCCCCAGCATTTT.

This chain joins TRBV29-1 and TRBJ1-2; D might be TRBD1 (6 bases). This CDR3 has 15 residues. V was shortened by 7 bases and J by 4 bases, with 22 bases between the two germline ends. Germline V gene lookup returns CDR1 SQVTM and CDR2 ANQGSEA. This CDR3 reads CSEHHDRRLFYGYTF. For the CDR3, the DNA is TGCAGCGAACACCACGACAGGAGGCTATTCTATGGCTACACCTTC.

The gene calls are TRBV21-1 and TRBJ1-5; TRBD1 is taken as the D call from the table, unchecked against the DNA. TRBV21-1 is shown as a pseudogene. The CDR3 is 18 amino acids. The CDR3 DNA is TGTGCCAGCACCGGACAGGTACATCTGGAGGTCGTTCATCAGCCCCAGCATTTT. It encodes CASTGQVHLEVVHQPQHF.

The V and J genes are TRBV3-1 (or the pseudogene TRBV3-2) and TRBJ1-2, with no clear D. V was clipped by 5 bases and J by 8 bases, with 21 bases between them. Germline V CDR1 and CDR2: LGHDT, YNNKEL (reference sequence). The CDR3 consists of 15 residues. The CDR3, as DNA: TGTGCCAGCAGCTCCCGGGTCCGGGGATTGGGGGGCTACACCTTC. It translates to CASSSRVRGLGGYTF.